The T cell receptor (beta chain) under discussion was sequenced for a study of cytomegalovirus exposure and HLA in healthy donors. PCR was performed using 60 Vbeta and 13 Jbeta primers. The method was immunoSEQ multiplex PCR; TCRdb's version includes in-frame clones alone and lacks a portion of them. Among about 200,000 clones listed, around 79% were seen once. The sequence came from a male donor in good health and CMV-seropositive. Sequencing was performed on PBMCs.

The CDR3 here is CSVYPQGGTEAFF. CDR3 nucleotides: TGCAGCGTTTACCCTCAGGGGGGCACTGAAGCTTTCTTT. This chain joins TRBV29-1 and TRBJ1-1; the match to TRBD1 covers 7 bases. The germline V gene encodes CDR1 SQVTM and CDR2 ANQGSEA. V was clipped by 5 bases and J by 4 bases; unmatched bases: 7. The CDR3 contains 13 residues.